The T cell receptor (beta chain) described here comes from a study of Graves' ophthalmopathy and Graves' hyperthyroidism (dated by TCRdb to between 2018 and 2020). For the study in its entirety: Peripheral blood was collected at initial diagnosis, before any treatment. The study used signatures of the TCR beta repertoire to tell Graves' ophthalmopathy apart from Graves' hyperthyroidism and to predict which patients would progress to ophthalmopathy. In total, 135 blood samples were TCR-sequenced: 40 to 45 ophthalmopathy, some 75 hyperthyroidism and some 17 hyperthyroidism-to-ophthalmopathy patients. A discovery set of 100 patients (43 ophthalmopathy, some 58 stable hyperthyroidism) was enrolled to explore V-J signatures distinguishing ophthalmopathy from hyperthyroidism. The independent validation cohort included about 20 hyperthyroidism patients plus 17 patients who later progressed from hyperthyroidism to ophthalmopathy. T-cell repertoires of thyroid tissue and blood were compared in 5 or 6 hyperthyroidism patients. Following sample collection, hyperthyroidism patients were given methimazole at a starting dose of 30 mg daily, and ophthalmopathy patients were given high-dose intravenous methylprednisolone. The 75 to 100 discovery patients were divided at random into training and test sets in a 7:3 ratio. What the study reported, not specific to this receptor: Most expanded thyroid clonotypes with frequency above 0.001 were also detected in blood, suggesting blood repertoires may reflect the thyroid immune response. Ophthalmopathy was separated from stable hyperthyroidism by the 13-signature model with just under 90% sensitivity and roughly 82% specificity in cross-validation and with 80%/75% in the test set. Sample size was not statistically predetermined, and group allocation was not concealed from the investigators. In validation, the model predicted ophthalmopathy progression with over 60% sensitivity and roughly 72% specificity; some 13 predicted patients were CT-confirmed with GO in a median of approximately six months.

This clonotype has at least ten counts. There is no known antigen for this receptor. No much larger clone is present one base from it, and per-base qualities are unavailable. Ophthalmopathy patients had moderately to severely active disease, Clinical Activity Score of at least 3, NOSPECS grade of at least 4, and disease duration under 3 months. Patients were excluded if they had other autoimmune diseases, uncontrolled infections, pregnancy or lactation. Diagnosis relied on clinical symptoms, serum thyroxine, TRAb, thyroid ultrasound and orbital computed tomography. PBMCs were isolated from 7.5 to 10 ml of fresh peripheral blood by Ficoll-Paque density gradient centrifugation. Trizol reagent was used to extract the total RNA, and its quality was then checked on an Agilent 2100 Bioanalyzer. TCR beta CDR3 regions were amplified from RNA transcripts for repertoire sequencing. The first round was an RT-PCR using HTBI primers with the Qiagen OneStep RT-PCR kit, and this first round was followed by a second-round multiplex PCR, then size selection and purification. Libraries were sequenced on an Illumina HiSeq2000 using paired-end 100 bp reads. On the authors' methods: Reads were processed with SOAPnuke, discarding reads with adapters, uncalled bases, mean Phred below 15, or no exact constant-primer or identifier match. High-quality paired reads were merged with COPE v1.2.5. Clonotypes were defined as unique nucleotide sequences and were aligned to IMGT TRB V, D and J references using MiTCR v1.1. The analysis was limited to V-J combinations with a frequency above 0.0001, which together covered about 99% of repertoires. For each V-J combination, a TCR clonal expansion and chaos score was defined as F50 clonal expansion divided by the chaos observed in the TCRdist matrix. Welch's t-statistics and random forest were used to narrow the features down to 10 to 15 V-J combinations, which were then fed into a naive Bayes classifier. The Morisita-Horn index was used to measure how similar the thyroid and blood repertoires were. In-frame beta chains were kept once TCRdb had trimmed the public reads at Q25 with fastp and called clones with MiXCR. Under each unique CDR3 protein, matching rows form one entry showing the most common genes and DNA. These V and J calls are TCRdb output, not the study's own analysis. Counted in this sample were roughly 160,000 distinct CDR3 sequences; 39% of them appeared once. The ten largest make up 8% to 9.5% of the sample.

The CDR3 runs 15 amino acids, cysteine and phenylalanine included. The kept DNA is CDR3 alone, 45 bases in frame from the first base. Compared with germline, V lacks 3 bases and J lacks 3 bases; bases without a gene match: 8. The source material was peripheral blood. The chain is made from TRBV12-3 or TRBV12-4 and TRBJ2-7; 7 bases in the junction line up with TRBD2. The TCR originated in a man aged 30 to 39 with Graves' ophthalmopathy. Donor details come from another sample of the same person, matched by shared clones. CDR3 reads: CASSLMEVAGYEQYF. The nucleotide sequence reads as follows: TGTGCCAGCAGTTTGATGGAGGTAGCGGGCTACGAGCAGTACTTC.